Listed here is a single TCR beta chain. Its matching antigen is unknown. The sample belongs to a study of T cell responses to AZD1222 COVID-19 vaccine. The CDR3 loop spans 13 amino acids. In germline, CDR1 is SGHRS, CDR2 YFSETQ. Trimming took off 7 bases at V and 3 bases at J, with 13 bases between the two ends. Findings and limits, study-wide: Repertoires were collected only later (after the peak T cell response had occurred). Epitopes outside B.1.351 and B.1.1.7 mutated regions reportedly drew nearly half of spike TCRs.

The repertoire was sequenced with immunoSEQ multiplex PCR; TCRdb's copy has only in-frame clones and lacks some. Among approximately 96,000 clones, around 90% were seen once, and the ten largest hold roughly 12%. The source is an adult who received the AZD1222 COVID-19 vaccine. This chain connects TRBV5-1 to TRBJ1-1; D perhaps matches TRBD1 (5 bases). The specimen comprised peripheral blood, sampled 28 days after the second AZD1222 dose. This CDR3 reads CASFNPGDTEAFF. Written as DNA, the CDR3 is TGCGCCAGCTTTAACCCGGGGGACACTGAAGCTTTCTTT. The full variable domain, completed using reference TRBV5-1 and TRBJ1-1, is KAGVTQTPRYLIKTRGQQVTLSCSPISGHRSVSWYQQTPGQGLQFLFEYFSETQRNKGNFPGRFSGRQFSNSRSEMNVSTLELGDSALYLCASFNPGDTEAFFGQGTRLTVV.